These 29 T cell receptor beta chains originate from one sample sequenced in a study of CD8 T cells in ankylosing spondylitis. Study-level findings and limits: It appeared that ankylosing spondylitis blood was characterized by a TCR beta motif of under ten highly homologous variants.

Their cognate antigens are unknown. TCRdb reanalysed the 5' RACE reads using MiXCR and keeps one entry per CDR3 protein. The data contain over 600,000 distinct CDR3 sequences, around 19% of them singletons. The sample taken for sequencing was blood, either unsorted or a sorted T cell fraction (not recorded which). The receptors come from a male donor with ankylosing spondylitis.

There are many counts of this clonotype. V usage is TRBV9 and J usage is TRBJ2-2; D unclear. The CDR3 is 16 amino acids. Germline V gene data show CDR1 as SGDLS and CDR2 as YYNGEE. Trimming removed 0 bases from V and 0 bases from J, with 9 bases in between. In DNA, the CDR3 is TGTGCCAGCAGCGTAGCTGGGATTTCGAACACCGGGGAGCTGTTTTTT. Translating gives CASSVAGISNTGELFF.

V and J are TRBV24-1 and TRBJ1-5, with D maybe TRBD1 (6 bases). CDR3 length equals 12 residues. Germline values: CDR1 KGHDR, CDR2 SFDVKD. V was clipped by 10 bases and J by 4 bases, with 10 bases between them. For the CDR3, the DNA is TGTGCCACGGACAGCCCAAATCAGCCCCAGCATTTT. Protein: CATDSPNQPQHF.

A few counts support this clonotype. This rearrangement joins TRBV9 to TRBJ2-5, with D possibly TRBD1 on 6 matching bases. Germline V lookup: CDR1 SGDLS, CDR2 YYNGEE. CDR3 length equals 16 residues. V shed 2 bases and J shed 5 bases, with 19 bases lying between them. CDR3 DNA sequence: TGTGCCAGCAGCGTGAGGGACATAGGGGTGCAGGAGACCCAGTACTTC. This codes for CASSVRDIGVQETQYF.

This clonotype has only a few counts. The J gene is TRBJ2-3, the V gene TRBV6-1, with 9 bases lining up with TRBD2. The length of the CDR3 is 17 residues. Looked up from germline, CDR1 is MNHNS and CDR2 is SASEGT. V shed 1 base and J 5 bases; nucleotides not matched to a gene: 10. CDR3 bases: TGTGCCAGCAGTGAAGAGTGGAGTAGCGGGGGTAGAGATACGCAGTATTTT. It specifies CASSEEWSSGGRDTQYF.

This clonotype was detected a few times. V and J are TRBV4-1 and TRBJ1-5; 8 positions match TRBD1. The length of the CDR3 is 17 residues. The germline CDR1 and CDR2 sequences are MGHRA and YSYEKL. The V gene end was trimmed by 3 bases and the J gene end by 0 bases; junction bases not matched to a gene: 7. The CDR3 sequence is CASSQTGVSLSNQPQHF. The CDR3 nucleotides are TGCGCCAGCAGCCAGACAGGGGTTTCCCTTAGCAATCAGCCCCAGCATTTT.

The J gene is TRBJ1-2, the V gene TRBV3-1, with a tentative D call TRBD1 (6 bases). Germline V gives CDR1 LGHDT, CDR2 YNNKEL (reference sequence). There are 18 residues in the CDR3. Trimming stripped 2 bases from V and 4 bases from J, with 23 bases between. This CDR3 is CASSQQGQGIGLGYGYTF. As DNA, the CDR3 is TGTGCCAGCAGCCAACAGGGGCAGGGGATCGGTCTAGGCTATGGCTACACCTTC. The whole variable domain, remainder taken from reference TRBV3-1 and TRBJ1-2, is DTAVSQTPKYLVTQMGNDKSIKCEQNLGHDTMYWYKQDSKKFLKIMFSYNNKELIINETVPNRFSPKSPDKAHLNLHINSLELGDSAVYFCASSQQGQGIGLGYGYTFGSGTRLTVV.

The genes are TRBV9 and TRBJ1-3, with D tentatively TRBD1 (6 bases). Germline CDR1 reads SGDLS; CDR2 reads YYNGEE. The germline V and J ends were trimmed by 3 bases and 0 bases, with 10 bases remaining between them. The CDR3 extends over 15 amino acids. The CDR3 region has the DNA TGTGCCAGCAGCGGGACAGCACTCTCTGGAAACACCATATATTTT. It translates to CASSGTALSGNTIYF. The full variable domain, completed using reference TRBV9 and TRBJ1-3, is DSGVTQTPKHLITATGQRVTLRCSPRSGDLSVYWYQQSLDQGLQFLIQYYNGEERAKGNILERFSAQQFPDLHSELNLSSLELGDSALYFCASSGTALSGNTIYFGEGSWLTVV.

The table lists this clonotype with a few counts. The V gene is TRBV29-1, the J gene TRBJ2-1, with D maybe TRBD1 (6 bases). This CDR3 region has 12 residues. The V gene's germline CDR1 is SQVTM and CDR2 ANQGSEA. Trimming took 6 bases from V and 8 from J, leaving 14 bases between them. The CDR3 region is CSVQGGRYEQFF. CDR3 nucleotides: TGCAGCGTCCAAGGGGGTCGGTATGAGCAGTTCTTC.

This clonotype showed up just a few times. The chain carries TRBV20-1 and TRBJ2-3; perhaps TRBD2 as D (6 bases). CDR1 and CDR2 from the germline V gene are DFQATT and SNEGSKA (reference sequence). The CDR3 has 15 residues. The V end lost 0 bases, the J end lost 3 bases, and 13 bases lay between the germline ends. The CDR3 protein is CSARETGGWTDTQYF. The CDR3 DNA sequence: TGCAGTGCTAGAGAGACCGGGGGTTGGACAGATACGCAGTATTTT.

The chain links TRBV7-3 to TRBJ2-7, with D perhaps assigned TRBD1 or TRBD2 (5 bases each). This CDR3 has 15 residues. Germline V gene lookup returns CDR1 SGHTA and CDR2 FQGTGA. Trimming removed 5 bases at V and 2 bases at J, with 16 bases between. The CDR3 sequence: CASSPGRDRTYEQYF. For the CDR3, the DNA is TGTGCCAGCAGCCCAGGTCGGGACCGCACCTACGAGCAGTACTTC.

This clonotype appeared many times. The chain uses TRBV12-3 or TRBV12-4 and TRBJ2-5, with unresolved D. V was trimmed by 1 base and J by 5 bases, leaving 2 bases between them. The CDR3 totals 11 residues. The CDR3 nucleotides read TGTGCCAGCAGTTTAGTCGAGACCCAGTACTTC. Translated: CASSLVETQYF.

The chain links TRBV18 to TRBJ2-5; D remains unclear. The V end was cut by 5 bases, the J end by 2 bases, with 9 bases between. Germline V gene lookup returns CDR1 KGHSH and CDR2 LQKENI. The CDR3 runs to 13 residues. DNA for the CDR3: TGTGCCAGCTCATCAGACATACAAGAGACCCAGTACTTC. It specifies CASSSDIQETQYF. Variable domain in full (rest from reference TRBV18 and TRBJ2-5): NAGVMQNPRHLVRRRGQEARLRCSPMKGHSHVYWYRQLPEEGLKFMVYLQKENIIDESGMPKERFSAEFPKEGPSILRIQQVVRGDSAAYFCASSSDIQETQYFGPGTRLLVL.

In nucleotides, the CDR3 is TGCAGTGCTAGAGGGACAGGGGGTAACAATCAGCCCCAGCATTTT. Protein: CSARGTGGNNQPQHF. This chain links TRBV20-1 with TRBJ1-5, with 10 bases aligning to TRBD1. CDR3 length: 15 residues. CDR1 and CDR2 (germline): DFQATT, SNEGSKA (reference sequence). The V and J ends lost 1 base and 3 bases, in that order; junction bases with no gene match: 3.

This clonotype was detected only a few times. CDR3 nucleotides: TGTGCCAGCAGTTACCCCAGTCCGGGACAGGGTGCAGAGACCCAGTACTTC. This encodes CASSYPSPGQGAETQYF. This chain uses TRBV6-5 with TRBJ2-5; TRBD1 matches 9 bases. Per germline, CDR1 MNHEY and CDR2 SVGAGI. The CDR3 runs to 17 residues. Losses at the gene ends were 2 bases for V and 4 bases for J; bases not matched to a gene: 11.

This clonotype was observed a few times. This chain's CDR3 is CSVDPTSGRAFYNEQFF. The DNA for the CDR3 is TGCAGCGTTGATCCGACTAGCGGGAGGGCCTTCTACAATGAGCAGTTCTTC. The V call is TRBV29-1, the J call TRBJ2-1; 14 bases agree with TRBD2. Germline CDR1 reads SQVTM; CDR2 reads ANQGSEA. The V gene end was trimmed by 3 bases and the J gene end by 3 bases; junction bases not matched to a gene: 7. The CDR3 totals 17 residues.

V gene TRBV28 combines with J gene TRBJ2-7; TRBD1 matches at 7 bases. CDR3 length: 16 residues. Germline CDR1 reads MDHEN; CDR2 reads SYDVKM. The V and J ends lost 6 bases and 0 bases, in that order; junction bases with no gene match: 11. CDR3 sequence (DNA): TGTGCCAGCAGGACAGGGCAGATTACATCCTCCTACGAGCAGTACTTC. Residues: CASRTGQITSSYEQYF. Full variable domain (missing parts from reference TRBV28 and TRBJ2-7): DVKVTQSSRYLVKRTGEKVFLECVQDMDHENMFWYRQDPGLGLRLIYFSYDVKMKEKGDIPEGYSVSREKKERFSLILESASTNQTSMYLCASRTGQITSSYEQYFGPGTRLTVT.

There are a few counts of this clonotype. The J gene is TRBJ2-7, the V gene TRBV7-9, with TRBD2 matching 11 bases. This CDR3 region has 16 residues. The V gene end was trimmed by 4 bases and the J gene end by 0 bases; junction bases not matched to a gene: 5. CDR1 is SEHNR, CDR2 FQNEAQ, per germline (reference sequence). The CDR3 DNA sequence: TGTGCCAGCAGCTCCCGGACTAGCGGGCTCTCCTACGAGCAGTACTTC. This gives the protein CASSSRTSGLSYEQYF.

This clonotype was detected only a few times. V and J are TRBV12-3 or TRBV12-4 and TRBJ1-1; perhaps TRBD1 as D (5 bases). This CDR3 region has 12 residues. V was pared by 2 bases and J by 10 bases, with 11 bases between. The CDR3 reads CASSLQAGGAFF. The CDR3, as DNA: TGTGCCAGCAGTTTACAGGCGGGGGGAGCTTTCTTT.

The J gene is TRBJ2-1, the V gene TRBV12-3 or TRBV12-4; possible D gene TRBD1, 5 bases. The CDR3 has 18 amino acids. Trimming pared 4 bases from V and 0 bases from J, leaving 19 bases between. This CDR3 is CASSYGSTEWSSYNEQFF. The CDR3 nucleotides are TGTGCCAGCAGTTACGGGTCGACAGAGTGGAGCTCCTACAATGAGCAGTTCTTC.

This chain links TRBV12-3 or TRBV12-4 with TRBJ2-1; no clear D gene. The CDR3 covers 13 residues. Trimming took off 5 bases at V and 10 bases at J, with 15 bases between the two ends. The CDR3 sequence is CASSPTPATEQFF. The CDR3 DNA sequence: TGTGCCAGCAGTCCCACGCCGGCAACAGAGCAGTTCTTC.

The V call is TRBV14, the J call TRBJ2-7; D might be TRBD1 (5 bases). The CDR3 is 15 amino acids. In germline, CDR1 is SGHDN, CDR2 FVKESK. Trimming stripped 1 base from V and 6 bases from J, with 16 bases between. The chain's CDR3 is CASSQGRRGFGEQYF. CDR3 DNA: TGTGCCAGCAGCCAAGGTCGTAGGGGTTTTGGCGAGCAGTACTTC.

The rearrangement links TRBV11-2 to TRBJ2-1; 7 bases map to TRBD2. CDR1 and CDR2 (germline): SGHAT, FQNNGV. J lost 2 bases, V lost 10 bases, and 5 bases had no gene match. The CDR3 runs 13 residues. The CDR3 DNA reads TGTGCCACCCAGCGGGGACCCTACAATGAGCAGTTCTTC. Its protein is CATQRGPYNEQFF.

This chain links TRBV20-1 with TRBJ2-3, with D unresolved. This CDR3 contains 11 residues. Trimming cost V 1 base and J 6 bases, with 5 bases left between them. Germline CDR1 and CDR2: DFQATT and SNEGSKA (reference sequence). Here the CDR3 reads CSARVTDTQYF. CDR3 nucleotide sequence: TGCAGTGCTAGAGTCACGGATACGCAGTATTTT.

This clonotype has more than one count but fewer than ten. The chain combines TRBV25-1 with TRBJ1-5; 9 nucleotides align to TRBD1. Looked up from germline, CDR1 is MGHDK and CDR2 is SYGVNS. Unmatched junction bases numbered 11, after V lost 5 bases and J lost 6 bases. The length of the CDR3 is 16 residues. CDR3 in DNA: TGTGCCAGCAGTACTCCGACGGGACAGGGCAGTCAGCCCCAGCATTTT. Translation gives CASSTPTGQGSQPQHF.

V is TRBV3-1 and J is TRBJ2-1; 7 bases are shared with TRBD2. There are 14 residues in the CDR3. From germline, CDR1 is LGHDT and CDR2 YNNKEL (reference sequence). V lost 4 bases and J lost 0; bases outside the gene matches: 0. CDR3 protein: CASSREGSYNEQFF. As DNA, the CDR3 is TGTGCCAGCAGCCGGGAGGGCTCCTACAATGAGCAGTTCTTC.

On this clonotype itself: A much more abundant neighbour one base away suggests this may be a read error. The chain couples TRBV7-2 to TRBJ2-7, with D perhaps matching TRBD2 (6 bases). The CDR3 is made up of 13 amino acids. Germline V lookup: CDR1 SGHTA, CDR2 FQGNSA. The V end was cut by 6 bases, the J end by 0 bases, with 9 bases between. CDR3 sequence reads: CASRSGGSYEQYF. In DNA, the CDR3 is TGTGCCAGCAGGTCCGGGGGCTCCTACGAGCAGTACTTC.

In its sample, this clonotype was seen a few times. The rearrangement joins TRBV20-1 to TRBJ2-5; D is perhaps TRBD2 (6 bases). V was pared by 4 bases and J by 11 bases, with 23 bases between. The germline V gene has CDR1 DFQATT and CDR2 SNEGSKA (reference sequence). This CDR3 spans 14 amino acids. The CDR3 sequence is CSAIDRDSVFAQYF. The CDR3 DNA follows: TGCAGTGCTATAGACCGGGACTCCGTATTTGCTCAGTACTTC.

The chain uses TRBV4-3 and TRBJ2-7, with D maybe TRBD1 (5 bases). Germline values: CDR1 LGHNA, CDR2 YSLEER. The CDR3 totals 15 residues. V gave up 0 bases and J gave up 1 base, with 10 bases separating them. As DNA, the CDR3 is TGCGCCAGCAGCCAAGATCAGGGTACGTCCTACGAGCAGTACTTC. It codes for CASSQDQGTSYEQYF.

This clonotype was observed many times. The chain has TRBV28 and TRBJ2-7; 9 bases line up with TRBD2. CDR1 and CDR2 (germline): MDHEN, SYDVKM. The CDR3 runs to 15 residues. J lost 3 bases, V lost 3 bases, and 6 bases had no gene match. CDR3 bases: TGTGCCAGCAGTTTCAGCGGGAGGATCGACTACGAGCAGTACTTC. This translates into CASSFSGRIDYEQYF.